This T cell receptor beta chain was sequenced during a study of cytomegalovirus exposure and HLA in healthy donors. Overall study results and limits: Association of a missense DCLRE1C variant with TCR beta V- and J-gene trimming was reported in a later analysis. Within a later analysis, the majority of CMV-associated TCR beta chains appeared HLA-restricted. HLA-A and HLA-B allele assignments for most subjects were reportedly predicted accurately using TCR beta sequences. Overall, approximately 150 TCR beta chains were annotated as cytomegalovirus-associated.

This CDR3 is 17 amino acids long. Germline loops: CDR1 MRHNA, CDR2 SNTAGT. Trimming stripped 5 bases from V and 0 bases from J, with 19 bases between. This clone is medium-sized (0.01 to 0.1%) by share. The antigen remains unidentified. This PCR relied on a set of 60 Vbeta primers and 13 Jbeta primers. Libraries were prepared by immunoSEQ multiplex PCR; TCRdb keeps only in-frame clonotypes and omits some of them. The data show about 150,000 clones, with 60% to 75% seen just once and less than 3.5% held by the top ten. This TCR derives from a man aged 18 to 29 in good health and CMV-seronegative. The chain joins TRBV6-4 to TRBJ1-2, with a possible D match to TRBD1 (5 bases). Material: PBMCs. The CDR3 DNA follows: TGTGCCAGCAGTACCGACGCAGGGAACGGGCCTAACTATGGCTACACCTTC. Its translation is CASSTDAGNGPNYGYTF.